Listed below are T cell receptor beta chains from one sample, sequenced in a study of blood T cell repertoires in COVID-19. TCRdb keeps only in-frame clones here, not all; method: immunoSEQ multiplex PCR. Counted here are fewer than 300,000 clones, 75% to 95% occurring once; the ten biggest clones make up about 2.5%. Source material: peripheral blood. The receptors shown here come from a person aged 18-29 years with COVID-19, enrolled during active disease. CDR3s include the opening cysteine and the closing phenylalanine or tryptophan. Fields, in order: D gene, clone size, J gene, V gene, CDR3 DNA, CDR3 protein. D genes are given only for firm matches. Not all rows give a size; the values are once, few, many and, for expanded clones, a class.

D gene: NA; clone size: NA; J gene: TRBJ1-2; V gene: TRBV27; CDR3 DNA: TGTGCCAGCAGTTTATCGGGAGCTAACTATGGCTACACCTTC; CDR3 protein: CASSLSGANYGYTF
D gene: NA; clone size: NA; J gene: TRBJ1-1; V gene: TRBV24-1; CDR3 DNA: TGTGCCACCAGTGATCGGAACACTGAAGCTTTCTTT; CDR3 protein: CATSDRNTEAFF
D gene: NA; clone size: NA; J gene: TRBJ2-5; V gene: TRBV28; CDR3 DNA: TGTGCCAGCAGTTTTGGGGACACACTAAATCAAGAGACCCAGTACTTC; CDR3 protein: CASSFGDTLNQETQYF
D gene: TRBD2; clone size: once; J gene: TRBJ2-1; V gene: TRBV7-3; CDR3 DNA: TGTGCCAGCAGCACGGGGGGAACGGCCGAGCAGTTCTTC; CDR3 protein: CASSTGGTAEQFF
D gene: NA; clone size: NA; J gene: TRBJ1-2; V gene: TRBV6-2/TRBV6-3; CDR3 DNA: TGTGCCAGCAGTTACCCAAGAGGGAGGGATGACTCTGGCTACACCTTC; CDR3 protein: CASSYPRGRDDSGYTF
D gene: NA; clone size: NA; J gene: TRBJ2-7; V gene: TRBV2; CDR3 DNA: TGTGCCAGCACGAAATGGGGGGAGACCTACGAGCAGTACTTC; CDR3 protein: CASTKWGETYEQYF
D gene: NA; clone size: NA; J gene: TRBJ1-1; V gene: TRBV5-1; CDR3 DNA: TGCGCCAGCAAGACAGCACTGAACACTGAAGCTTTCTTT; CDR3 protein: CASKTALNTEAFF
D gene: NA; clone size: once; J gene: TRBJ1-5; V gene: TRBV7-9; CDR3 DNA: TGTGCCAGCAGCTCGCGGAGCAATCAGCCCCAGCATTTT; CDR3 protein: CASSSRSNQPQHF
D gene: NA; clone size: NA; J gene: TRBJ1-1; V gene: TRBV19; CDR3 DNA: TGTGCCAGTAGTCTTCAGGGTGGTGGTGAAGCTTTCTTT; CDR3 protein: CASSLQGGGEAFF
D gene: TRBD2; clone size: NA; J gene: TRBJ2-3; V gene: TRBV7-2; CDR3 DNA: TGTGCCAGCAGCTTACCTAGCGGGAGCGGGGCCACAGATACGCAGTATTTT; CDR3 protein: CASSLPSGSGATDTQYF
D gene: NA; clone size: NA; J gene: TRBJ2-7; V gene: TRBV4-1; CDR3 DNA: TGCGCCAGCAGCCAAGATCCTGGGACAAGTGCCTACGAGCAGTACTTC; CDR3 protein: CASSQDPGTSAYEQYF
D gene: NA; clone size: NA; J gene: TRBJ1-6; V gene: TRBV9; CDR3 DNA: TGTGCCAGCAGCGCCCGGGACTTTAATTCACCCCTCCACTTT; CDR3 protein: CASSARDFNSPLHF